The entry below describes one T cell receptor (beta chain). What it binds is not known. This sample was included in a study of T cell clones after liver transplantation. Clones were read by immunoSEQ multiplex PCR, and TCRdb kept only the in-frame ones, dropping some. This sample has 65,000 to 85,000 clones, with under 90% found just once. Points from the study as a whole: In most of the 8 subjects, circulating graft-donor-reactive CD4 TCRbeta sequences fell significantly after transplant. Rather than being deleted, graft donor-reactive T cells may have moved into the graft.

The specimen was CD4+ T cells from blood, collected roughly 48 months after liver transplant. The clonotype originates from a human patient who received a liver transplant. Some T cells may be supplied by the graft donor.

CDR3 residues: CASSQTATVGGYTF. The CDR3 DNA reads TGTGCCAGCAGCCAGACAGCCACAGTTGGCGGCTACACCTTC. The chain uses TRBV9 and TRBJ1-2; maybe TRBD1 (5 bases). This CDR3 is 14 amino acids long. V gave up 4 bases and J gave up 8 bases, with 18 bases separating them. Germline V lookup: CDR1 SGDLS, CDR2 YYNGEE.